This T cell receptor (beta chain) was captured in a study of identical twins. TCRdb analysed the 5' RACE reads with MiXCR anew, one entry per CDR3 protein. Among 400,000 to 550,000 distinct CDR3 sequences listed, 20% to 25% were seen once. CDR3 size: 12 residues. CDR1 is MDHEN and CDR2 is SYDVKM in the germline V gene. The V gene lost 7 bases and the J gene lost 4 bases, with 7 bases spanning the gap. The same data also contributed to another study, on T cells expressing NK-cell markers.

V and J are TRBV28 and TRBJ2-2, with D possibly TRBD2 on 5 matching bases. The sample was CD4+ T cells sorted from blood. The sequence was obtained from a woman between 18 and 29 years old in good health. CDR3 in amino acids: CASTEATGELFF. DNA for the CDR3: TGTGCCAGCACGGAGGCCACCGGGGAGCTGTTTTTT.